This T cell receptor (beta chain) was found in a study of Ad26.COV2.S vaccination and SARS-CoV-2 variants (dated by TCRdb to the early 2020s). Regarding the study in general: The specificity and breadth of SARS-CoV-2-reactive T cell receptors after Ad26.COV2.S vaccination were assessed by TCRbeta repertoire sequencing. The TCR-sequenced set comprised approximately 30 samples: around 20 Ad26.COV2.S vaccine recipients, 5 placebo recipients and 8 SARS-CoV-2 convalescent individuals. General conclusions and limits of the study: It was noted by the authors that total T cell responses may have been underestimated by the TCR breadth and depth analyses. After vaccination, substantial breadth of spike-specific CD8+ and CD4+ T cell responses was reported. Higher spike-specific TCR breadth was observed in Ad26.COV2.S recipients than in placebo recipients (P = 0.0014). Comparable non-spike TCR breadth was observed between vaccine and placebo recipients, consistent with only spike being contained in the vaccine.

About this clone: This clone's antigen is unknown. No much larger clone is present one base from it, and per-base qualities are unavailable.

The time point tag for this specimen amounts to: individuals recovered from natural SARS-CoV-2 infection. The immunoSEQ Assay was the method used to sequence TCRbeta CDR3 regions. After extraction, genomic DNA underwent amplification by bias-controlled multiplex PCR, followed by high-throughput sequencing. The authors' analysis ran thus. To quantify the absolute abundance of every unique TCRbeta CDR3 region, sequences were collapsed and filtered. Usable DNA was measured by amplifying reference genes present in all nucleated cells, and TCRbeta template counts were normalized to that usable DNA to estimate T cell fraction. Repertoire TCRs were annotated as SARS-CoV-2-specific by exact matching of V gene, CDR3 amino acid sequence and J gene to a known reactive TCR set. The reference SARS-CoV-2 TCR set was derived from MIRA and filtered for enrichment in COVID-19-positive ImmuneCODE repertoires, a step that removed public or cross-reactive TCRs. Using the MIRA antigens, annotated TCRs were further analysed by specific ORF or by position within an ORF. Depth was the summed frequency of annotated unique rearrangements, while breadth was defined as annotated unique rearrangements over total unique productive rearrangements. Group comparisons of TCR breadth used two-sided Wilcoxon rank-sum tests. TCRdb limited this immuneACCESS table to in-frame rearrangements with V and J called. A share of clones is missing; checked studies link under half to unresolved V genes, and the rest is unexplained. The V and J calls and clone size are taken from that table; D and trimming were inferred from the DNA. Across this sample there are about 350,000 clones, with about 90% seen only once. 3.9% of the sample is held by the ten biggest clonotypes.

The germline V gene specifies SGHTA as CDR1 and FQGNSA as CDR2. The CDR3 numbers 17 residues from cysteine through phenylalanine. Only CDR3 DNA is held: 51 bases, read in frame from base 1. V was cut back by 1 base and J by 1 base, leaving a gap of 16 bases between them. This chain joins TRBV7-2 to TRBJ1-1; there is no confident call for the D gene. The material sequenced was peripheral blood, taken after recovery from COVID-19. This TCR was sampled from a human donor who had recovered from COVID-19. CDR3 sequence: CASSLVTTSDGNTEAFF. The sequenced DNA: TGTGCCAGCAGCTTAGTCACTACTTCGGACGGGAACACTGAAGCTTTCTTT.